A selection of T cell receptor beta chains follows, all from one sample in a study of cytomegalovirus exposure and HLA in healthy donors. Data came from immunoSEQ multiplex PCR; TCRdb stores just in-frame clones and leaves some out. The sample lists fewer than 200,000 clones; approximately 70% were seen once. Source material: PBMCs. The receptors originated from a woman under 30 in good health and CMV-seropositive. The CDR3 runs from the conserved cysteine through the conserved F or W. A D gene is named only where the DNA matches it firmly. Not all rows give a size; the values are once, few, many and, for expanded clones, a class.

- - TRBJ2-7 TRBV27 TGTGCCAGCAGTTTATTGCCCCCCGAGGCCTACGAGCAGTACTTC CASSLLPPEAYEQYF
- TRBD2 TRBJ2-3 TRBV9 TGTGCCAGCAGCGTCAGCCCCGGTGAGAGCGGGGGGGCCGCAGATACGCAGTATTTT CASSVSPGESGGAADTQYF
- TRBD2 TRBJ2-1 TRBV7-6 TGTGCCAGCAGCTTGCTGCGGGGGGCTTACAATGAGCAGTTCTTC CASSLLRGAYNEQFF
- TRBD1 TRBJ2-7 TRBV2 TGTACCAGCAGGCTCCACACCGGGACAGCCTCCTACGAGCAGTACTTC CTSRLHTGTASYEQYF
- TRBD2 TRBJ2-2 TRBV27 TGTGCCAGCAGTTTTTCCCGGCGACTAGCGGTGAACACCGGGGAGCTGTTTTTT CASSFSRRLAVNTGELFF
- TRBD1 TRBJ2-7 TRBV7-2 TGTGCCAGCAGCAGGGGGCCTATCTACGAGCAGTACTTC CASSRGPIYEQYF
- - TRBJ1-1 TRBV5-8 TGTGCCAGCAGCTTGGGATCAAATCGCGGGGCTTTCTTT CASSLGSNRGAFF
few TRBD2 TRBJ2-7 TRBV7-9 TGTGCCAGCAGCCGAAGCGGGGGGATGGAGCAGTACTTC CASSRSGGMEQYF
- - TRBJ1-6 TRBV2 TGTGCCAGCAGTGAACAGATTGGGAGCTCCTATAATTCACCCCTCCACTTT CASSEQIGSSYNSPLHF
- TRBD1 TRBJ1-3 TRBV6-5 TGTGCCAGCAGCAGGACAGGGCAAGGAAACACCATATATTTT CASSRTGQGNTIYF
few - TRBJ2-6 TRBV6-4 TGTGCCAGCAGTAGTACAGGGTCTGGGGCCAACGTCCTGACTTTC CASSSTGSGANVLTF
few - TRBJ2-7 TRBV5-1 TGCGCCAGCAGCTTGGCCGCCGGTTACGAGCAGTACTTC CASSLAAGYEQYF
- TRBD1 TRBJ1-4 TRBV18 TGTGCCAGCTCACCACAGGGGGCTGATGAAAAACTGTTTTTT CASSPQGADEKLFF
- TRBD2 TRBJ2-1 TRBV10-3 TGTGCCATCAGTGAGTCAAGGACTAGGGATATCTATGAGCAGTTCTTC CAISESRTRDIYEQFF
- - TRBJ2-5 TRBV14 TGTGCCAGCAGCCAAGAAATCATCGGGAAGACCCAGTACTTC CASSQEIIGKTQYF
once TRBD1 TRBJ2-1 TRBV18 TGTGCCAGCTCACCACCGGGACAGGGCGGGTACAATGAGCAGTTCTTC CASSPPGQGGYNEQFF
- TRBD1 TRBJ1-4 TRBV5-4 TGTGCCAGCAGCCCCGGTGGGACAGTCCAAGCCCAAAAACTGTTTTTT CASSPGGTVQAQKLFF
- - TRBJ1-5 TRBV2 TGTGCCAGCAGCGTGGCTCGGTTAGGGGATCAGCCCCAGCATTTT CASSVARLGDQPQHF